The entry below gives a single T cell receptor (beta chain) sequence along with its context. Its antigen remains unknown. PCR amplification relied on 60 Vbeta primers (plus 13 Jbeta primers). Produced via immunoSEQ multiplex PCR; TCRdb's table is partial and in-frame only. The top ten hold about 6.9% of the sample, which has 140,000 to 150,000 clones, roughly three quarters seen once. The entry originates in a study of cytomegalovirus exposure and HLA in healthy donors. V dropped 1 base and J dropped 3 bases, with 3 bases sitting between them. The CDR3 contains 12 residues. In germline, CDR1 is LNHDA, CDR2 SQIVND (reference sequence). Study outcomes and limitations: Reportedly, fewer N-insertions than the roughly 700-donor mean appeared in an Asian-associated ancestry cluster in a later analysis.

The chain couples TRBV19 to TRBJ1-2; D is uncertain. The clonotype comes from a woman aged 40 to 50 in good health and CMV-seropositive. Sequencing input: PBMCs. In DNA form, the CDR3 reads TGTGCCAGTAGTATAGTCGACTATGGCTACACCTTC. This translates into CASSIVDYGYTF.